A single sample is the source of the 21 T cell receptor beta chains below, sequenced in a study of early T cells in non-severe SARS-CoV-2 infection. A single record per CDR3 protein comes from TCRdb applying MiXCR to the 5' RACE reads. Of about 110,000 distinct CDR3 sequences in the sample, around 13% were seen once. The sequencing used whole blood, collected at baseline. Receptors originate from an adult who was a healthcare worker with PCR-confirmed SARS-CoV-2 infection or an uninfected control (not recorded which).

This clonotype was counted only a few times. This sequence joins TRBV6-1 and TRBJ1-6, with D unresolved. V lost 2 bases to trimming and J lost 3 bases, with 2 bases between them. The germline V gene has CDR1 MNHNS and CDR2 SASEGT. The CDR3 is made up of 13 amino acids. The CDR3 bases are TGTGCCAGCAGTGAAAGCTATAATTCACCCCTCCACTTT. It translates to CASSESYNSPLHF.

V and J are TRBV4-2 and TRBJ1-1; no reliable D call. The ends were cut back, 1 base at V and 9 bases at J, with 9 bases in the middle. Germline V lookup: CDR1 LGHNA, CDR2 YNFKEQ. The CDR3 has 12 residues. CDR3 sequence reads: CASSQVKRQAFF. For the CDR3, the DNA is TGTGCCAGCAGCCAAGTGAAGAGGCAAGCTTTCTTT.

This clonotype showed up just a few times. CDR3 in DNA: TGTGCCAGCAGCTTTACCGGGACAGGGAATTCACCCCTCCACTTT. The encoded protein is CASSFTGTGNSPLHF. The chain uses TRBV7-9 and TRBJ1-6; 9 positions agree with TRBD1. Germline CDR1 and CDR2: SEHNR and FQNEAQ (reference sequence). The ends lost 3 bases at V and 7 bases at J; junction bases unmatched: 4. The CDR3 is made up of 15 amino acids.

This chain joins TRBV2 and TRBJ2-1; D unclear. The CDR3 has 12 amino acids. V was shortened by 7 bases and J by 2 bases, with 6 bases between the two germline ends. CDR1 is SNHLY and CDR2 is FYNNEI in the germline V gene. CDR3 protein: CASMPAYNEQFF. The CDR3 region has the DNA TGTGCCAGCATGCCAGCCTACAATGAGCAGTTCTTC.

This chain joins TRBV12-3 or TRBV12-4 and TRBJ1-3; 8 positions match TRBD1. The CDR3 contains 15 residues. The V gene end was trimmed by 3 bases and the J gene end by 2 bases; junction bases not matched to a gene: 3. For the CDR3, the DNA is TGTGCCAGCAGTTTTTCAGGGGGCACTGGAAACACCATATATTTT. Encoded protein: CASSFSGGTGNTIYF.

This clonotype was seen at least ten times. The V and J genes are TRBV6-1 and TRBJ2-2, with TRBD2 matching 13 bases. This CDR3 contains 17 residues. Germline V gene data show CDR1 as MNHNS and CDR2 as SASEGT. Trimming removed 6 bases from V and 4 bases from J; junction bases left unmatched: 8. The CDR3 spells CASRGLAGVRSTGELFF. In DNA, the CDR3 is TGTGCCAGCAGAGGACTAGCGGGAGTTCGGAGCACCGGGGAGCTGTTTTTT.

The chain has TRBV2 and TRBJ2-2; D may be TRBD1 or TRBD2 (5 bases each). Trimming removed 8 bases at V and 1 base at J, with 8 bases between. This CDR3 region has 13 residues. Per germline, CDR1 SNHLY and CDR2 FYNNEI. CDR3 in amino acids: CASGTGNTGELFF. CDR3 DNA sequence: TGTGCCAGCGGGACCGGGAACACCGGGGAGCTGTTTTTT.

This clonotype was seen a few times. This chain joins TRBV4-1 and TRBJ2-7, with 8 bases matching TRBD1. This CDR3 has 15 amino acids. V was clipped by 1 base and J by 0 bases; unmatched bases: 2. From germline, CDR1 is MGHRA and CDR2 YSYEKL. CDR3 coding DNA: TGCGCCAGCAGCCAAGTTACAGGGGGCTCCTACGAGCAGTACTTC. The encoded protein is CASSQVTGGSYEQYF.

The chain combines TRBV12-3 or TRBV12-4 with TRBJ1-6; 7 bases line up with TRBD1. The V segment lost 6 bases and the J segment 8 bases; nucleotides outside the gene matches: 10. The CDR3 runs 15 residues. CDR3 sequence reads: CASSRGTVGHSPLHF. DNA for the CDR3: TGTGCCAGCAGCCGCGGGACAGTCGGGCATTCACCCCTCCACTTT.

This clonotype was seen a few times. The rearrangement links TRBV5-1 to TRBJ2-1; 11 bases are a match to TRBD2. Germline CDR1 reads SGHRS; CDR2 reads YFSETQ. With V trimmed by 3 bases and J by 4 bases, 6 bases remained unmatched. The CDR3 has 16 amino acids. In DNA form, the CDR3 reads TGCGCCAGCAGCTCCATGACTAGCGGGGTTTACAATGAGCAGTTCTTC. Amino acids: CASSSMTSGVYNEQFF.

The rearrangement uses TRBV29-1 and TRBJ2-5, with unresolved D. V was pared by 4 bases and J by 2 bases, with 11 bases between. Germline V lookup: CDR1 SQVTM, CDR2 ANQGSEA. The CDR3 sequence is 13 residues long. CDR3 amino acids: CSVGVVSQETQYF. CDR3 nucleotide sequence: TGCAGCGTTGGGGTCGTCAGTCAAGAGACCCAGTACTTC.

This clonotype was observed at least ten times. V gene TRBV5-1 combines with J gene TRBJ1-1; D possibly corresponds to TRBD1 (5 bases). The length of the CDR3 is 14 residues. The V end lost 4 bases, the J end lost 1 base, and 11 bases lay between the germline ends. From germline, CDR1 is SGHRS and CDR2 YFSETQ. This chain's CDR3 is CASSQGRGNTEAFF. The CDR3 bases are TGCGCCAGCAGCCAAGGTAGGGGGAACACTGAAGCTTTCTTT.

This clonotype was found a few times. This chain uses TRBV7-3 with TRBJ1-1; 7 nucleotides line up with TRBD1. V was pared by 5 bases and J by 2 bases, with 2 bases of the junction left unmatched. Germline V CDR1 and CDR2: SGHTA, FQGTGA. The CDR3 sequence is 13 residues long. The CDR3 is CASSGTVNTEAFF. The CDR3 DNA sequence: TGTGCCAGCAGCGGGACAGTTAACACTGAAGCTTTCTTT.

CDR3 sequence (DNA): TGCGGAACGGGACGGATTAATGAAAAACTGTTTTTT. Amino acids: CGTGRINEKLFF. The J gene is TRBJ1-4, the V gene TRBV20-1; the D gene is possibly TRBD1 (5 bases). The CDR3 has 12 residues. CDR1 and CDR2 from the germline V gene are DFQATT and SNEGSKA (reference sequence).

In this sample, this clonotype turned up a few times. The chain employs TRBV6-2 or TRBV6-3 and TRBJ2-3; 8 nucleotides line up with TRBD1. Trimming took 4 bases from V and 4 from J; bases not matched to a gene: 19. The CDR3 is 19 residues long. Looked up from germline, CDR1 is MNHEY and CDR2 is SVGEGT. As DNA, the CDR3 is TGTGCCAGCAGTTCCTTATTACCTCAGGGGGCGCGGATGTCAGATACGCAGTATTTT. Amino acid sequence: CASSSLLPQGARMSDTQYF.

This clonotype turned up a few times. The genes are TRBV2 and TRBJ1-5; a weak D match, TRBD1 (6 bases). Per germline, CDR1 SNHLY and CDR2 FYNNEI. V lost 8 bases to trimming and J lost 5 bases, with 16 bases between them. CDR3 size: 14 residues. The CDR3 DNA reads as TGTGCCAGCGTTCGGGACACCATCTATCAGCCCCAGCATTTT. This encodes CASVRDTIYQPQHF.

This clonotype was detected only a few times. V and J are TRBV25-1 and TRBJ1-1; D is perhaps TRBD1 (5 bases). Trimming shortened V by 3 bases and J by 1 base, and 9 bases separated the two germline ends. The CDR3 runs 14 residues. Germline CDR1 MGHDK, CDR2 SYGVNS. CDR3 in DNA: TGTGCCAGCAGTGAGGGACGGGAGAACACTGAAGCTTTCTTT. Translation gives CASSEGRENTEAFF.

This clonotype has more than one count but fewer than ten. CDR3 sequence (DNA): TGCAGTGCTAGAGACCACTTGGCCCTGGGGGCCGGGGAGCTGTTTTTT. Its protein is CSARDHLALGAGELFF. The rearrangement links TRBV20-1 to TRBJ2-2; D tentatively fits TRBD1 or TRBD2 (5 bases each). V was trimmed by 0 bases and J by 6 bases, leaving 17 bases between them. Germline lookup yields CDR1 DFQATT and CDR2 SNEGSKA (reference sequence). This CDR3 is 16 amino acids long.

This clonotype came up many times. The chain combines TRBV7-6 with TRBJ2-5, with 9 nucleotides matching TRBD1. In germline, CDR1 is SGHVS, CDR2 FNYEAQ. There are 15 residues in the CDR3. V was pared by 3 bases and J by 5 bases, with 7 bases of the junction left unmatched. CDR3 nucleotides: TGTGCCAGCAGCTTTTTCGGGACAGGGATGGAGACCCAGTACTTC. Residues: CASSFFGTGMETQYF.

V is TRBV2 and J is TRBJ1-2, with 7 bases matching TRBD1. Germline CDR1 and CDR2: SNHLY and FYNNEI. The CDR3 is made up of 13 amino acids. V was clipped by 6 bases and J by 11 bases; unmatched bases: 12. CDR3 coding DNA: TGTGCCAGCAGATTGATCCCGGGACAGAATTACACCTTC. Amino acid sequence: CASRLIPGQNYTF.

This clonotype was counted at least ten times. The chain joins TRBV5-1 to TRBJ1-5; 10 positions agree with TRBD1. V lost 0 bases, J lost 4 bases, and 1 base stayed unmatched. The length of the CDR3 is 15 residues. Germline CDR1 SGHRS, CDR2 YFSETQ. DNA for the CDR3: TGCGCCAGCAGCTTGGGGACAGGGGGTAATCAGCCCCAGCATTTT. Translating gives CASSLGTGGNQPQHF.